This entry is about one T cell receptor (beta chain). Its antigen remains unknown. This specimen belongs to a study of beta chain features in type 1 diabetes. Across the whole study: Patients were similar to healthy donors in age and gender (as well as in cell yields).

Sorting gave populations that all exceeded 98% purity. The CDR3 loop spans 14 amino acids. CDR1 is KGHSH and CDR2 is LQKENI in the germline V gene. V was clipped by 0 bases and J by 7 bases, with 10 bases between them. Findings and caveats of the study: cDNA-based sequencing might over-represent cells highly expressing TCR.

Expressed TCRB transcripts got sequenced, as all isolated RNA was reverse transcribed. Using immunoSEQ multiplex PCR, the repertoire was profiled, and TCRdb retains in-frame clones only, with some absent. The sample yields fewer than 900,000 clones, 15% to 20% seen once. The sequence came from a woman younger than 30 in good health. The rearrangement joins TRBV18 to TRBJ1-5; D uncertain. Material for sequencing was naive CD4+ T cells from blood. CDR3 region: CASSPPSESQPQHF. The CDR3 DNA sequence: TGTGCCAGCTCACCACCGTCAGAAAGCCAGCCCCAGCATTTT.